This entry is about one T cell receptor (beta chain). Its matching antigen is unknown. The sample comes from a study of monozygotic twins with inflammatory bowel disease. Germline CDR1 DFQATT, CDR2 SNEGSKA (reference sequence). CDR3 size: 14 residues. Overall study findings and caveats: Those with IBD had lower TCRbeta diversity (inverse Simpson) than their healthy co-twins did. Reduced clonotype sharing with other individuals was observed in IBD patients relative to healthy twins, especially with disease activity.

TCRdb re-called the 5' RACE reads, yielding one record per CDR3 amino acid sequence without DNA. Its table lists 420,000 or so distinct CDR3 sequences. V is TRBV20-1 and J is TRBJ2-1; lacking DNA, the TRBD2 call made by TCRdb goes unchecked. The sample consisted of blood. The TCR was taken from a human donor with ulcerative colitis or Crohn's disease, or a healthy co-twin of an affected twin (not recorded which). The CDR3 is CSAKREFQNNEQFF.